This T cell receptor beta chain was observed in a study of T cell responses to AZD1222 COVID-19 vaccine. The study, taken as a whole, reports: Only a handful of AZD1222 recipients were seropositive at baseline. Clonal diversity was possibly underestimated, and the donors were mostly white British, with more females. Spike-specific TCR depth and breadth grew after two AZD1222 doses. Repertoires in all cases were sampled only once the peak T cell response had passed.

This clone was counted a single time. The antigen remains undetermined. Using immunoSEQ multiplex PCR, the repertoire was profiled, and TCRdb retains in-frame clones only, with some absent. This table has 80,000 to 95,000 clones, approximately 87% appearing once. This TCR came from an adult in good health. The input for sequencing was peripheral blood, taken on day 0 of MenACWY control vaccination.

The CDR3 here is CASSYPSSYEQYF. Here the CDR3 DNA reads TGTGCCAGCAGTTACCCGTCAAGCTACGAGCAGTACTTC. This chain joins TRBV6-5 and TRBJ2-7; no reliable D call. V was trimmed by 2 bases and J by 3 bases, leaving 8 bases between them. There are 13 residues in the CDR3. Germline assignment: CDR1 MNHEY and CDR2 SVGAGI.